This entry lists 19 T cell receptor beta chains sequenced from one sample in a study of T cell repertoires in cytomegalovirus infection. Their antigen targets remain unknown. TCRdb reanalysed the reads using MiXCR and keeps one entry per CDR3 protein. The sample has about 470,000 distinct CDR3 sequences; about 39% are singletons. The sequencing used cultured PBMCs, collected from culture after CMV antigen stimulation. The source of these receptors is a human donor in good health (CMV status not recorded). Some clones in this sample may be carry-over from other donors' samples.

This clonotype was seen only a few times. CDR3 DNA: TGTGCCAGCAGCTACGGAATGGGGCCGAACACTGAAGCTTTCTTT. Amino acids: CASSYGMGPNTEAFF. The chain employs TRBV6-8 and TRBJ1-1; D is possibly TRBD1 (5 bases). Looked up from germline, CDR1 is MNHGY and CDR2 is SAAAGT. Trimming removed 6 bases from V and 1 base from J, with 15 bases in between. The CDR3 contains 15 residues.

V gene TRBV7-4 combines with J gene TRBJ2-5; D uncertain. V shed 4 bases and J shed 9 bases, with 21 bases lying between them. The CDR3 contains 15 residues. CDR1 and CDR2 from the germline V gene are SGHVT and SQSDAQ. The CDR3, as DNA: TGTGCCAGCAGCTCCTTCCTGGCAGTCACAGATCCCCAGTACTTC. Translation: CASSSFLAVTDPQYF.

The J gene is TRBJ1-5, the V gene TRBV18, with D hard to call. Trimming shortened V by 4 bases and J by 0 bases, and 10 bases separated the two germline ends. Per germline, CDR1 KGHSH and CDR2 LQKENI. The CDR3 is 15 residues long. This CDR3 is CASSQGSNSNQPQHF. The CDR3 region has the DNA TGTGCCAGCTCACAAGGATCAAATAGCAATCAGCCCCAGCATTTT.

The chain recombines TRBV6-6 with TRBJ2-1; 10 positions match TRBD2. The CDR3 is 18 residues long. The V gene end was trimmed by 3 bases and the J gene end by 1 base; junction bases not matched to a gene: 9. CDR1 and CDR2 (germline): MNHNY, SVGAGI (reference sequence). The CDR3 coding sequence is TGTGCCAGCAGTTATTTGGGGCTAGCGGGGGAATCCTACAATGAGCAGTTCTTC. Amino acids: CASSYLGLAGESYNEQFF.

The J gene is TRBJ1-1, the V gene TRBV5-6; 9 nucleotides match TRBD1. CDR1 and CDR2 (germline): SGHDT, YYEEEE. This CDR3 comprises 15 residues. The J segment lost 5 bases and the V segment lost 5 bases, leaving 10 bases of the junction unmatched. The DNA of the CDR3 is TGTGCCAGCAGTCCTTTAAACAGGGGGCTTACTGAAGCTTTCTTT. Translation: CASSPLNRGLTEAFF.

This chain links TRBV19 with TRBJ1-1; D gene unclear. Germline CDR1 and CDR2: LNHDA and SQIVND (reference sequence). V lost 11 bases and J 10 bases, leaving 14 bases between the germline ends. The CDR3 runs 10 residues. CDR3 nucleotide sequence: TGTGCCGGTTTGGTGTTCCTAGCTTTCTTT. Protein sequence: CAGLVFLAFF.

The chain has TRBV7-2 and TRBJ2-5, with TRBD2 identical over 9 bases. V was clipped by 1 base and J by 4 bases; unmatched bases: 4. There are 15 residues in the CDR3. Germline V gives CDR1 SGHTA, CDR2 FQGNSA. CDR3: CASSLGGRAGETQYF. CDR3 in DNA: TGTGCCAGCAGCTTAGGCGGGAGGGCCGGAGAGACCCAGTACTTC.

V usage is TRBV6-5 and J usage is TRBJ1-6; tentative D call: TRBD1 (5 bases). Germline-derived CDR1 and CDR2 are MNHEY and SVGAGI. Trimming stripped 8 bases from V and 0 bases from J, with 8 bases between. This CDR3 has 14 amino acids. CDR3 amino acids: CASGTSSYNSPLHF. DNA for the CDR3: TGTGCCAGCGGGACTAGCTCCTATAATTCACCCCTCCACTTT.

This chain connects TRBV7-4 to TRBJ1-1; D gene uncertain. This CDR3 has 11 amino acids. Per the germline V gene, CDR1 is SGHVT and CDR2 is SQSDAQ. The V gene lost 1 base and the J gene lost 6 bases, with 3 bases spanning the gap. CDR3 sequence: CASSLDPEAFF. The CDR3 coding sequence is TGTGCCAGCAGCTTAGACCCTGAAGCTTTCTTT.

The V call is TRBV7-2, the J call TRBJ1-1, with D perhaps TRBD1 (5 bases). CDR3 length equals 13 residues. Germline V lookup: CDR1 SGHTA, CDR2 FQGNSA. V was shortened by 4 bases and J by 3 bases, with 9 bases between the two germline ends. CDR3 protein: CASSWGGYTEAFF. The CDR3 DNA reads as TGTGCCAGCAGCTGGGGGGGGTACACTGAAGCTTTCTTT.

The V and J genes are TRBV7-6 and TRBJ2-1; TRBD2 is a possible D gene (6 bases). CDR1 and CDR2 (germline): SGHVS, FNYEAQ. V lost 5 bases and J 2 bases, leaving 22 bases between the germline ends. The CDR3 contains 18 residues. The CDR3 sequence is CASSPQNPGLRTYNEQFF. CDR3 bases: TGTGCCAGCAGCCCGCAAAACCCGGGACTCAGAACCTACAATGAGCAGTTCTTC.

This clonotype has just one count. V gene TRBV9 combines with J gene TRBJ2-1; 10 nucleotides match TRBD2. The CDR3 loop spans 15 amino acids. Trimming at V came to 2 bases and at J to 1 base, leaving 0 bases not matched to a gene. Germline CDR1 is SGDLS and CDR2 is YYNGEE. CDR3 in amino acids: CASSVSGGSYNEQFF. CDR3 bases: TGTGCCAGCAGCGTTAGCGGGGGGTCCTACAATGAGCAGTTCTTC.

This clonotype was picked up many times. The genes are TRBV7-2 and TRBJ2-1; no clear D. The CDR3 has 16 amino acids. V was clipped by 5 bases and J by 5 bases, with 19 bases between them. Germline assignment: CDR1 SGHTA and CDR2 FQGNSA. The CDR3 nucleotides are TGTGCCAGCAGCCCCCCCCCTGGGCGGCTGAACAATGAGCAGTTCTTC. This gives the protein CASSPPPGRLNNEQFF. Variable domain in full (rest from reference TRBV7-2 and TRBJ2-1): GAGVSQSPSNKVTEKGKDVELRCDPISGHTALYWYRQSLGQGLEFLIYFQGNSAPDKSGLPSDRFSAERTGGSVSTLTIQRTQQEDSAVYLCASSPPPGRLNNEQFFGPGTRLTVL.

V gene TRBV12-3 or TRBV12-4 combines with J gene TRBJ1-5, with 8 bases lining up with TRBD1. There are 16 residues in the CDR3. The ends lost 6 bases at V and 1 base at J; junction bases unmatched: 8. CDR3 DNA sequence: TGTGCCAGCAGGGCCGGACAGGGCACAAGCAATCAGCCCCAGCATTTT. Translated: CASRAGQGTSNQPQHF.

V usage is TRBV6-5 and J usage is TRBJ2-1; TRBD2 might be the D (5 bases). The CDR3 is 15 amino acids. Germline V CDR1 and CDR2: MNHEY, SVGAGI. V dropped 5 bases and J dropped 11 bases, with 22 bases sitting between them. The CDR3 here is CASSLTLGLAVQQFF. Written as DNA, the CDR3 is TGTGCCAGCAGTCTTACGCTAGGACTGGCGGTCCAGCAGTTCTTC.

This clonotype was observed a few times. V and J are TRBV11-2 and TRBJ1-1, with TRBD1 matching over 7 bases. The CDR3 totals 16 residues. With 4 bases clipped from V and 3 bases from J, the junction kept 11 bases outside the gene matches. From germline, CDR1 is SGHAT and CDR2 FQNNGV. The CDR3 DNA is TGTGCCAGCAGCTCCTACCCTGGGACAGCCGACACTGAAGCTTTCTTT. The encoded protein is CASSSYPGTADTEAFF. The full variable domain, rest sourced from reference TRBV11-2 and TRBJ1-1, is EAGVAQSPRYKIIEKRQSVAFWCNPISGHATLYWYQQILGQGPKLLIQFQNNGVVDDSQLPKDRFSAERLKGVDSTLKIQPAKLEDSAVYLCASSSYPGTADTEAFFGQGTRLTVV.

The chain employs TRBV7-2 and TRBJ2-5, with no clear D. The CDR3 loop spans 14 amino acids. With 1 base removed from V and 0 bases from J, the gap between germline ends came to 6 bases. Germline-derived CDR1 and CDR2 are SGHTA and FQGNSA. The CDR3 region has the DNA TGTGCCAGCAGCTTAGGCCCGTACCAAGAGACCCAGTACTTC. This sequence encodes CASSLGPYQETQYF. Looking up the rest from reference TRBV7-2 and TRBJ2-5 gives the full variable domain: GAGVSQSPSNKVTEKGKDVELRCDPISGHTALYWYRQSLGQGLEFLIYFQGNSAPDKSGLPSDRFSAERTGGSVSTLTIQRTQQEDSAVYLCASSLGPYQETQYFGPGTRLLVL.

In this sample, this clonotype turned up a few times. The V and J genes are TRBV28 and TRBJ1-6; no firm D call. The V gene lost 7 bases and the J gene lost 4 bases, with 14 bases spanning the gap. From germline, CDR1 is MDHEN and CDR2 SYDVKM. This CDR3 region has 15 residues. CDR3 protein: CASTERRQYNSPLHF. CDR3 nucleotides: TGTGCCAGCACCGAACGTAGGCAGTATAATTCACCCCTCCACTTT.

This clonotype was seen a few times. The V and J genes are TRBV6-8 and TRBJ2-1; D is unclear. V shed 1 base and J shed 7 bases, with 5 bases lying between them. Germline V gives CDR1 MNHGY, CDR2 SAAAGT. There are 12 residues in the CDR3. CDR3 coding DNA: TGTGCCAGCAGTTACTACGTGAATGAGCAGTTCTTC. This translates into CASSYYVNEQFF.